This entry describes one T cell receptor beta chain. Its antigen is undetermined. The length of the CDR3 is 14 residues. Deletions cut 6 bases from V and 2 bases from J, with 10 bases between. The germline gives CDR1 LNHDA, CDR2 SQIVND (reference sequence). This sample was included in a study of naive and memory T cell subsets. Study-level results: Over 85% of naive TCR sequences appeared only once, unlike memory subsets. Gini index rose across naive, CM, EM and EMRA in CD4 and CD8. TCR abundance followed a power law differing between naive and memory subsets. Especially in CD8 cells, naive repertoires contained a few larger clonotypes, possibly CD45RA-re-expressing memory cells.

Two oligonucleotides, mixed equimolar, formed the beta constant-region primer covering TRBC1 and TRBC2. Using its own MiXCR run on the UMI-ligation and nested PCR reads, TCRdb lists one record per CDR3 protein. The top ten hold about 0.15% of the sample, which has 140,000 to 150,000 distinct CDR3 sequences, 17% seen once. The sample consisted of naive CD4+ T cells from blood. This receptor was identified in a human donor in good health. The chain couples TRBV19 to TRBJ1-4; tentatively, D is TRBD1 (6 bases). DNA for the CDR3: TGTGCCAGTAGACCGACAGGTACTAATGAAAAACTGTTTTTT. Protein product: CASRPTGTNEKLFF.